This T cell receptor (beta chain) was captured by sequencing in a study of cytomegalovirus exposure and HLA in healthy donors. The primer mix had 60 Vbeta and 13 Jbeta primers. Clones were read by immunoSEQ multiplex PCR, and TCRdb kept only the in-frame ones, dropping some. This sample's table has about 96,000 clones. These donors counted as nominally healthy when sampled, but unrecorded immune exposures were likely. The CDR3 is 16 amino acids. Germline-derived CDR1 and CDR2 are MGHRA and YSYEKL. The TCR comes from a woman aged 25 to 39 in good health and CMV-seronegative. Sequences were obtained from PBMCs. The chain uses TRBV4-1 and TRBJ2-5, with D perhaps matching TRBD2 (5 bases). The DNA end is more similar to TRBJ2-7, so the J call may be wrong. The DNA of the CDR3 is TGCGCCAGCAGCCAAGATTATCCCAGCGGTAGTTACGAGCAGTACTTC. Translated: CASSQDYPSGSYEQYF.